This T cell receptor (beta chain) originates from a study of cytomegalovirus exposure and HLA in healthy donors. Worth noting for this clone: The antigen is undetermined.

General study results and limits: The study labeled under 200 TCR beta chains cytomegalovirus-associated. A classifier reportedly called cytomegalovirus status with high sensitivity and specificity.

V lost 7 bases and J lost 4, with 8 bases in between. This CDR3 contains 12 residues. CDR1 MNHNY and CDR2 SVGAGI come from the germline V gene (reference sequence). Primers included in the PCR were 60 Vbeta and 13 Jbeta primers. Here immunoSEQ multiplex PCR was the method, and the copy in TCRdb shows in-frame clones only, minus some. The table lists approximately 180,000 clones, under 85% of them singletons. Each donor was healthy, and each was a bone marrow donor. Sequencing used PBMCs. The receptor comes from a human donor in good health. This sequence joins TRBV6-6 and TRBJ1-5; unclear D gene. The CDR3: CASNRGNQPQHF. The DNA of the CDR3 is TGTGCCAGCAACCGGGGAAATCAGCCCCAGCATTTT.